This T cell receptor (beta chain) was sequenced during a study of blood T cell repertoires in COVID-19. At the level of the study: Samples of COVID-19 (acute and convalescent) were obtained from the United States, Italy and Spain. PBMCs, B-cell-depleted T cells, or T cells provided the cDNA or gDNA that made up the material.

The CDR3 totals 14 residues. Germline V gene sequence: CDR1 MGHRA, CDR2 YSYEKL. V gave up 3 bases and J gave up 0 bases, with 7 bases separating them. Seattle's cohort entered during active infection and was followed longitudinally. In the original workflow: Scientists estimated how many nucleated cells there were by amplifying reference gene primers. Sequenced by immunoSEQ multiplex PCR; TCRdb stores in-frame clones only, minus some. V, J and clone size derive from that table, while D and trimming were established from the DNA sequence. The sample yields some 230,000 clones, around 83% seen once. The receptor comes from a woman between 50 and 59 years old with COVID-19, enrolled during active disease. Sequencing was carried out using peripheral blood. The V gene is TRBV4-1, the J gene TRBJ2-3, with D perhaps TRBD2 (6 bases). The CDR3 nucleotides are TGCGCCAGCAGCCACGGGAGTAGCACAGATACGCAGTATTTT. Its translation is CASSHGSSTDTQYF.